What follows are 8 T cell receptor beta chains derived from one specimen sequenced in a study of cytomegalovirus exposure and HLA in healthy donors. The PCR contained 60 Vbeta and 13 Jbeta primers. The assay was immunoSEQ multiplex PCR, and TCRdb's table has in-frame clones only and misses some. The data show approximately 170,000 clones, with 70% to 80% seen just once and approximately 1% held by the top ten. The sequencing sample was made of PBMCs. Receptor source: a woman aged 35 to 49 in good health and CMV-seronegative.

The V and J genes are TRBV5-1 and TRBJ1-1; 9 bases map to TRBD1. The length of the CDR3 is 15 residues. Looked up from germline, CDR1 is SGHRS and CDR2 is YFSETQ. V shed 5 bases and J 7 bases; nucleotides not matched to a gene: 12. CDR3 region: CASRDRGTTDGEAFF. CDR3 DNA: TGCGCCAGCAGAGACAGGGGGACCACGGATGGTGAAGCTTTCTTT.

The chain joins TRBV5-1 to TRBJ2-5; TRBD2 is a possible D gene (5 bases). The CDR3 is 14 residues long. V lost 2 bases and J lost 5, with 13 bases in between. The germline CDR1 and CDR2 sequences are SGHRS and YFSETQ. The CDR3 DNA reads as TGCGCCAGCAGCTTTTCGAGGGAAAGGGAGACCCAGTACTTC. Protein product: CASSFSRERETQYF. Using reference TRBV5-1 and TRBJ2-5 for the parts outside the CDR3, the full variable domain is KAGVTQTPRYLIKTRGQQVTLSCSPISGHRSVSWYQQTPGQGLQFLFEYFSETQRNKGNFPGRFSGRQFSNSRSEMNVSTLELGDSALYLCASSFSRERETQYFGPGTRLLVL.

The V gene is TRBV6-6, the J gene TRBJ1-5; the match to TRBD1 covers 7 bases. The CDR3 is 14 residues long. J lost 4 bases, V lost 8 bases, and 8 bases had no gene match. Per the germline V gene, CDR1 is MNHNY and CDR2 is SVGAGI (reference sequence). The CDR3 sequence: CASHHGQDNQPQHF. Written as DNA, the CDR3 is TGTGCCAGCCACCATGGACAGGATAATCAGCCCCAGCATTTT.

This sequence joins TRBV10-2 and TRBJ2-5; 9 bases map to TRBD2. Germline loops: CDR1 WSHSY, CDR2 SAAADI. The CDR3 totals 16 residues. Trimming at V came to 2 bases and at J to 13 bases, leaving 17 bases not matched to a gene. The CDR3 sequence: CASSEAWGSGRPEGYF. CDR3 coding DNA: TGCGCCAGCAGTGAGGCCTGGGGAAGCGGGAGGCCCGAGGGGTACTTC.

Comments on this clone: The junction departs from germline at one end; a sequencing error may be responsible. The V call is TRBV6-5, the J call TRBJ1-5, with TRBD1 identical over 11 bases. Germline V lookup: CDR1 MNHEY, CDR2 SVGAGI. The CDR3 covers 16 residues. The CDR3 region is CASRYWTGGLDQPQHF. DNA of the CDR3: TGTGCCAGCAGATACTGGACAGGGGGCCTAGATCAGCCCCAGCATTTT.

The chain combines TRBV9 with TRBJ1-1; D unclear. V lost 1 base and J lost 1, with 8 bases in between. The CDR3 length is 14 residues. Looked up from germline, CDR1 is SGDLS and CDR2 is YYNGEE. CDR3: CASSVQASNTEAFF. The CDR3 DNA follows: TGTGCCAGCAGCGTACAGGCTTCGAACACTGAAGCTTTCTTT.

The chain couples TRBV28 to TRBJ1-4; 7 nucleotides line up with TRBD1. V gave up 5 bases and J gave up 0 bases; unmatched junction bases: 15. The CDR3 is 19 residues long. The germline V gene encodes CDR1 MDHEN and CDR2 SYDVKM. CDR3 in amino acids: CASSVRRGRRGATNEKLFF. In DNA form, the CDR3 reads TGTGCCAGCAGTGTGCGTAGGGGGCGCAGGGGTGCAACTAATGAAAAACTGTTTTTT. The whole variable domain, remainder taken from reference TRBV28 and TRBJ1-4, is DVKVTQSSRYLVKRTGEKVFLECVQDMDHENMFWYRQDPGLGLRLIYFSYDVKMKEKGDIPEGYSVSREKKERFSLILESASTNQTSMYLCASSVRRGRRGATNEKLFFGSGTQLSVL.

The chain combines TRBV18 with TRBJ1-1; tentative D call: TRBD1 (5 bases). The length of the CDR3 is 15 residues. CDR1 is KGHSH and CDR2 is LQKENI in the germline V gene. Trimming cost V 2 bases and J 1 base, with 11 bases left between them. The CDR3 loop reads CASSPIGQGNTEAFF. DNA for the CDR3: TGTGCCAGCTCACCAATCGGGCAGGGGAACACTGAAGCTTTCTTT.